The clone carrying this TCR beta chain appeared a single time. Its antigen is unknown. This sample stems from a study of T cells in Graves' hyperthyroidism and ophthalmopathy. Study conclusions and caveats: Researchers found most expanded thyroid clonotypes above 0.001 in blood as well.

The CDR3 has 14 amino acids. Per germline, CDR1 SQVTM and CDR2 ANQGSEA. Trimming cost V 4 bases and J 5 bases; bases outside gene matches: 9. TCR beta CDR3 regions were amplified from RNA. HTBI primers were employed in a first-round RT-PCR of the TCR CDR3. TCRdb independently ran MiXCR on the multiplex PCR reads; one entry per CDR3 protein. The table records 750,000 to 950,000 distinct CDR3 sequences, 38% of them present only once. The specimen sequenced was blood. V gene TRBV29-1 combines with J gene TRBJ2-5, with 8 bases identical to TRBD2. The origin of this receptor is a young man with Graves' hyperthyroidism. The CDR3 spells CSVGSGASGETQYF. CDR3 coding DNA: TGCAGCGTTGGTAGCGGGGCCTCCGGTGAGACCCAGTACTTC.